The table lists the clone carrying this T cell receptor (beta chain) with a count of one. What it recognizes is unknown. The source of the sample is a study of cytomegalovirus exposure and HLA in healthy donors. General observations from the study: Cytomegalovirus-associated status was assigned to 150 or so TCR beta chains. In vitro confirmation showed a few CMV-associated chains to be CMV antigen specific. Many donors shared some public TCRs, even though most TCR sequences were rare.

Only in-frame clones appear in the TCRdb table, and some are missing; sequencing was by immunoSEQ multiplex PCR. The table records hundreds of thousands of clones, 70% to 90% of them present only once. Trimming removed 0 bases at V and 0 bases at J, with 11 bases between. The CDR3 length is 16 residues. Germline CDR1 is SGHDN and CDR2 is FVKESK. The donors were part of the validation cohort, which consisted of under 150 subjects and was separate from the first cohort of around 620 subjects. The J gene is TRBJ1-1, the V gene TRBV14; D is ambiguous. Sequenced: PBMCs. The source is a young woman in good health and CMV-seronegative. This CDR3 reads CASSQEVNLMNTEAFF. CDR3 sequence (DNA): TGTGCCAGCAGCCAAGAAGTAAACCTAATGAACACTGAAGCTTTCTTT.